These 13 T cell receptor beta chains share one sample of origin, sequenced in a study of blood T cell dynamics during melanoma immunotherapy. Time point specified: pre-treatment baseline. TCRdb keeps only in-frame clones here, not all; method: immunoSEQ multiplex PCR. The profile shows fewer than 16,000 clones, over 75% of them singletons. Sequencing was performed on blood, taken from a patient treated with checkpoint blockade. Receptors were obtained from a human donor with melanoma.

The rearrangement joins TRBV4-2 to TRBJ2-2; TRBD1 aligns across 7 bases. This CDR3 is 17 amino acids long. V trimming: 0 bases; J trimming: 0 bases; junction bases outside the gene matches: 4. CDR1 and CDR2 from the germline V gene are LGHNA and YNFKEQ. The DNA of the CDR3 is TGTGCCAGCAGCCAAGACCCTCAGGGGGCGAACACCGGGGAGCTGTTTTTT. Translation gives CASSQDPQGANTGELFF.

V gene TRBV5-1 combines with J gene TRBJ2-3; TRBD1 agrees at 8 bases. V was pared by 2 bases and J by 1 base, with 3 bases of the junction left unmatched. Per the germline V gene, CDR1 is SGHRS and CDR2 is YFSETQ. The CDR3 extends over 15 amino acids. In DNA, the CDR3 is TGCGCCAGCAGCTTTGCGGGACAGGGCACAGATACGCAGTATTTT. Protein product: CASSFAGQGTDTQYF.

The chain combines TRBV11-2 with TRBJ1-1; TRBD1 might be the D (5 bases). Per the germline V gene, CDR1 is SGHAT and CDR2 is FQNNGV. The CDR3 has 13 residues. V lost 4 bases to trimming and J lost 9 bases, with 15 bases between them. The CDR3 region is CASSSGQGLKAFF. The CDR3 nucleotides read TGTGCCAGCAGCTCTGGGCAGGGCCTTAAAGCTTTCTTT.

The chain recombines TRBV9 with TRBJ2-5; D is perhaps TRBD1 or TRBD2 (5 bases each). The V gene lost 0 bases and the J gene lost 2 bases, with 11 bases spanning the gap. The CDR3 runs to 15 residues. Germline V CDR1 and CDR2: SGDLS, YYNGEE. As DNA, the CDR3 is TGTGCCAGCAGCGTAGGGGGACGAGTACAAGAGACCCAGTACTTC. It specifies CASSVGGRVQETQYF.

The chain combines TRBV10-3 with TRBJ2-7; D uncertain. Trimming left V 3 bases short and J 2 bases short, with 8 bases between. The CDR3 extends over 13 amino acids. CDR1 and CDR2 (germline): ENHRY, SYGVKD. CDR3 amino acids: CAISEGQTYEQYF. Here the CDR3 DNA reads TGTGCCATCAGTGAAGGGCAGACCTACGAGCAGTACTTC.

This sequence joins TRBV6-6 and TRBJ2-7; D not resolved. Trimming pared 0 bases from V and 3 bases from J, leaving 6 bases between. This CDR3 contains 13 residues. CDR1 is MNHNY and CDR2 is SVGAGI in the germline V gene (reference sequence). CDR3 protein: CASSYSIHYEQYF. CDR3 nucleotide sequence: TGTGCCAGCAGTTACTCGATTCACTACGAGCAGTACTTC.

The chain carries TRBV6-1 and TRBJ2-1, with D perhaps matching TRBD1 or TRBD2 (5 bases each). The germline V and J ends were trimmed by 6 bases and 5 bases, with 17 bases remaining between them. This CDR3 has 15 residues. The V gene's germline CDR1 is MNHNS and CDR2 SASEGT. CDR3 in amino acids: CASRPGPQNHNEQFF. CDR3 sequence (DNA): TGTGCCAGCAGGCCGGGACCCCAGAACCACAATGAGCAGTTCTTC.

This chain joins TRBV27 and TRBJ2-3; D is unresolved. Germline lookup yields CDR1 MNHEY and CDR2 SMNVEV (reference sequence). Trimming cost V 2 bases and J 1 base, with 4 bases left between them. This CDR3 is 13 amino acids long. In DNA, the CDR3 is TGTGCCAGCAGTTTAAAACGCACAGATACGCAGTATTTT. Translation: CASSLKRTDTQYF.

The chain has TRBV9 and TRBJ2-5; tentative D call: TRBD2 (5 bases). CDR3 length: 14 residues. Germline V gene data show CDR1 as SGDLS and CDR2 as YYNGEE. Trimming shortened V by 0 bases and J by 7 bases, and 13 bases separated the two germline ends. The CDR3 bases are TGTGCCAGCAGCGTAGGAGGGTCCGGAGGGACCCAGTACTTC. Translation: CASSVGGSGGTQYF.

On this clone: The same CDR3 also results from other DNA sequences found in this sample. The chain recombines TRBV4-1 with TRBJ1-1; unclear D gene. CDR3 length equals 13 residues. Germline CDR1 reads MGHRA; CDR2 reads YSYEKL. Trimming stripped 0 bases from V and 1 base from J, with 3 bases between. The CDR3 protein is CASSQDPNTEAFF. DNA of the CDR3: TGCGCCAGCAGCCAAGACCCGAACACTGAAGCTTTCTTT.

V and J are TRBV6-5 and TRBJ1-6, with TRBD1 as a possible D gene (6 bases). Per the germline V gene, CDR1 is MNHEY and CDR2 is SVGAGI. CDR3 length: 16 amino acids. Trimming took 2 bases from V and 3 from J, leaving 11 bases between them. The CDR3 protein is CASSYTNRDYNSPLHF. The CDR3 coding sequence is TGTGCCAGCAGTTACACAAACAGGGACTATAATTCACCCCTCCACTTT.

This chain uses TRBV5-1 with TRBJ1-3, with D possibly matching TRBD1 (5 bases). The V end lost 0 bases, the J end lost 4 bases, and 8 bases lay between the germline ends. The CDR3 contains 14 residues. The germline V gene has CDR1 SGHRS and CDR2 YFSETQ. DNA of the CDR3: TGCGCCAGCAGCTTGGCAGGGTACGGAAACACCATATATTTT. Translation: CASSLAGYGNTIYF.

The chain carries TRBV9 and TRBJ1-6; no clear D gene. The CDR3 sequence is 13 residues long. Looked up from germline, CDR1 is SGDLS and CDR2 is YYNGEE. V was cut by 4 bases and J by 11 bases, with 13 bases left in between. CDR3 region: CASSPGSVPPLHF. As DNA, the CDR3 is TGTGCCAGCAGCCCCGGGTCAGTCCCACCCCTCCACTTT.